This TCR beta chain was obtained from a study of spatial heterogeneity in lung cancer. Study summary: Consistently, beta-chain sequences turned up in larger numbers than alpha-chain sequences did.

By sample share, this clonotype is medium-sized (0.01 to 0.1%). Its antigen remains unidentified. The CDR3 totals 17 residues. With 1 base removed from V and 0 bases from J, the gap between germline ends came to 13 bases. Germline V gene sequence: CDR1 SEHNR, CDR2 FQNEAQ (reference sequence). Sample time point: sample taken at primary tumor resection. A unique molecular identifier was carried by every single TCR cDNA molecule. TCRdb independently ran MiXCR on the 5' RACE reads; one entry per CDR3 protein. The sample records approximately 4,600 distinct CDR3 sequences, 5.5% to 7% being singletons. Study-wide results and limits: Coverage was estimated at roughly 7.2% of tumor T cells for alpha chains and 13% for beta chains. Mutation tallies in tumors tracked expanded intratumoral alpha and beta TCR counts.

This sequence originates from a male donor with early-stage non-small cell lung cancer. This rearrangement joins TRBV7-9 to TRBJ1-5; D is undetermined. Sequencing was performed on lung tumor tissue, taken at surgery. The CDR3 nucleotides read TGTGCCAGCAGCTTAGGACGAGGAGGCCGTAGCAATCAGCCCCAGCATTTT. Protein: CASSLGRGGRSNQPQHF.